These 16 T cell receptor beta chains were sequenced from one sample in a study of vaccination and CD4 T cells after COVID-19. Their antigens are not known. CD4+ T cells that had been cultured provided DNA sequenced with the Oncomine TCR Beta short-read assay. TCRdb reanalysed the PCR reads using MiXCR and keeps one entry per CDR3 protein. The table has about 20,000 distinct CDR3 sequences, 23% seen once; the top ten hold 7.8%. This sample's treatment: roughly 10-day PBMC culture with coronavirus spike peptide pools or control peptides (ViraFEST assay). The sequencing sample was made of cultured CD4+ T cells from blood. Receptors were obtained from a human donor with COVID-19.

This clonotype has just a few counts. V and J are TRBV7-2 and TRBJ1-1; the match to TRBD1 covers 7 bases. V trimming: 1 base; J trimming: 9 bases; junction bases outside the gene matches: 17. This CDR3 region has 17 residues. Germline CDR1 and CDR2: SGHTA and FQGNSA. The CDR3 DNA reads TGTGCCAGCAGCTTAGAGGACAGGTTTCGACGCAAACCTCAAGCTTTCTTT. It is translated as CASSLEDRFRRKPQAFF.

V usage is TRBV4-3 and J usage is TRBJ2-2; a weak D match, TRBD1 (5 bases). Trimming removed 2 bases at V and 6 bases at J, with 7 bases between. The CDR3 runs to 13 residues. Germline-derived CDR1 and CDR2 are LGHNA and YSLEER. The CDR3 is CASSQQGPGELFF. Written as DNA, the CDR3 is TGCGCCAGCAGCCAACAGGGCCCCGGGGAGCTGTTTTTT.

The genes are TRBV7-2 and TRBJ2-2; no reliable D call. CDR3 length: 12 amino acids. The germline V gene has CDR1 SGHTA and CDR2 FQGNSA. Trimming took 1 base from V and 3 from J, leaving 0 bases between them. The CDR3 here is CASSLDTGELFF. CDR3 in DNA: TGTGCCAGCAGCTTAGACACCGGGGAGCTGTTTTTT. Full variable domain (rest looked up from reference TRBV7-2 and TRBJ2-2): GAGVSQSPSNKVTEKGKDVELRCDPISGHTALYWYRQSLGQGLEFLIYFQGNSAPDKSGLPSDRFSAERTGGSVSTLTIQRTQQEDSAVYLCASSLDTGELFFGEGSRLTVL.

This clonotype has only a few counts. The J gene is TRBJ2-3, the V gene TRBV20-1, with TRBD2 matching 10 bases. The CDR3 sequence is 15 residues long. Looked up from germline, CDR1 is DFQATT and CDR2 is SNEGSKA (reference sequence). V shed 6 bases, J shed 6 bases, and the junction held 12 bases outside the gene matches. CDR3 nucleotide sequence: TGCAGTGCCGTGGAGACTAGCGGGTACGGGGATACGCAGTATTTT. As protein: CSAVETSGYGDTQYF.

This clonotype ranks as medium-sized. The rearrangement uses TRBV6-1 and TRBJ1-1, with 7 bases matching TRBD1. The CDR3 has 14 amino acids. Germline CDR1 is MNHNS and CDR2 is SASEGT. The trim removed 6 bases at V and 0 bases at J, leaving 4 bases unmatched. CDR3 nucleotides: TGTGCCAGCAGAACAGGGGCCATGAACACTGAAGCTTTCTTT. Residues: CASRTGAMNTEAFF.

The chain links TRBV20-1 to TRBJ1-5, with D perhaps TRBD1 (6 bases). The length of the CDR3 is 13 residues. Germline CDR1 is DFQATT and CDR2 is SNEGSKA (reference sequence). V was cut by 3 bases and J by 6 bases, with 12 bases left in between. The CDR3 spells CSASRDNRQPQHF. The CDR3 DNA sequence: TGCAGTGCTAGCCGGGACAATCGTCAGCCCCAGCATTTT.

The chain carries TRBV20-1 and TRBJ2-2; TRBD1 is a possible D gene (5 bases). Germline loops: CDR1 DFQATT, CDR2 SNEGSKA (reference sequence). Trimming pared 6 bases from V and 7 bases from J, leaving 18 bases between. The CDR3 is made up of 14 amino acids. CDR3 residues: CSASRDQGIGELFF. The CDR3 DNA is TGCAGTGCGAGCCGCGATCAGGGAATCGGGGAGCTGTTTTTT.

This chain uses TRBV2 with TRBJ2-6; D call uncertain. The CDR3 extends over 16 amino acids. V lost 4 bases, J lost 1 base, and 11 bases lay in between. In germline, CDR1 is SNHLY, CDR2 FYNNEI. CDR3 bases: TGTGCCAGCAGTGCCTTTACAAGATCTGGGGCCAACGTCCTGACTTTC. Residues: CASSAFTRSGANVLTF.

The chain is built from TRBV11-3 and TRBJ2-3, with D unclear. CDR3 length: 13 amino acids. Germline V gives CDR1 SGHNT, CDR2 YENEEA. The ends were cut back, 4 bases at V and 5 bases at J, with 10 bases in the middle. CDR3 in amino acids: CASSSSRLDTQYF. The CDR3 region has the DNA TGTGCCAGCAGCTCCAGTAGGTTAGATACGCAGTATTTT.

This clonotype was detected only a few times. The gene calls are TRBV7-2 and TRBJ2-7; maybe TRBD1 (6 bases). Germline lookup yields CDR1 SGHTA and CDR2 FQGNSA. V was clipped by 6 bases and J by 5 bases, with 14 bases between them. This CDR3 is built from 13 residues. The CDR3 reads CASRPGDRNEQYF. CDR3 DNA: TGTGCCAGCAGGCCAGGGGATCGGAACGAGCAGTACTTC. Based on the CDR3 plus reference TRBV7-2 and TRBJ2-7, the full variable domain is GAGVSQSPSNKVTEKGKDVELRCDPISGHTALYWYRQSLGQGLEFLIYFQGNSAPDKSGLPSDRFSAERTGGSVSTLTIQRTQQEDSAVYLCASRPGDRNEQYFGPGTRLTVT.

The chain combines TRBV6-1 with TRBJ2-1; a weak D match, TRBD1 (6 bases). Germline CDR1 and CDR2: MNHNS and SASEGT. CDR3 length: 15 amino acids. The V and J ends lost 6 bases and 5 bases respectively, with 17 bases between them. CDR3 nucleotides: TGTGCCAGCAGGACCGGGACACTCAAACACAATGAGCAGTTCTTC. This encodes CASRTGTLKHNEQFF.

The chain is built from TRBV28 and TRBJ2-7; 10 bases are shared with TRBD1. The CDR3 sequence is 13 residues long. CDR1 and CDR2 (germline): MDHEN, SYDVKM. Trimming removed 8 bases from V and 7 bases from J; junction bases left unmatched: 8. CDR3 sequence (DNA): TGTGCCAGCGGGGACAGGGGTCTGCGGGAGCAGTACTTC. Protein: CASGDRGLREQYF. The full variable domain, rest sourced from reference TRBV28 and TRBJ2-7, is DVKVTQSSRYLVKRTGEKVFLECVQDMDHENMFWYRQDPGLGLRLIYFSYDVKMKEKGDIPEGYSVSREKKERFSLILESASTNQTSMYLCASGDRGLREQYFGPGTRLTVT.

This clonotype came up a few times. This sequence joins TRBV14 and TRBJ2-7; D might be TRBD2 (6 bases). The germline gives CDR1 SGHDN, CDR2 FVKESK. V lost 4 bases to trimming and J lost 3 bases, with 25 bases between them. The CDR3 has 18 residues. CDR3 region: CASSPLITRDSGRYEQYF. The CDR3, as DNA: TGTGCCAGCAGCCCACTAATTACCCGGGACTCCGGACGCTACGAGCAGTACTTC. Combining the CDR3 with reference TRBV14 and TRBJ2-7 gives the whole variable domain EAGVTQFPSHSVIEKGQTVTLRCDPISGHDNLYWYRRVMGKEIKFLLHFVKESKQDESGMPNNRFLAERTGGTYSTLKVQPAELEDSGVYFCASSPLITRDSGRYEQYFGPGTRLTVT.

This clonotype was seen only a few times. The chain links TRBV7-3 to TRBJ2-6; 7 nucleotides align to TRBD1. Trimming removed 4 bases from V and 2 bases from J; junction bases left unmatched: 2. CDR1 and CDR2 from the germline V gene are SGHTA and FQGTGA. This CDR3 is 15 amino acids long. The CDR3 loop reads CASSSTGAGANVLTF. DNA of the CDR3: TGTGCCAGCAGCTCAACAGGGGCTGGGGCCAACGTCCTGACTTTC.

This chain joins TRBV7-9 and TRBJ2-7, with 9 bases matching TRBD2. V lost 5 bases to trimming and J lost 7 bases; unmatched junction nucleotides: 9. The germline V gene encodes CDR1 SEHNR and CDR2 FQNEAQ (reference sequence). This CDR3 has 14 residues. This CDR3 reads CASSPSGAEGEQYF. DNA for the CDR3: TGTGCCAGCAGCCCTAGCGGGGCTGAGGGGGAGCAGTACTTC.

V and J are TRBV5-4 and TRBJ2-7, with 10 bases that match TRBD2. The V and J ends lost 4 bases and 6 bases, in that order; junction bases with no gene match: 10. This CDR3 spans 15 amino acids. CDR1 and CDR2 from the germline V gene are SGHNT and YYREEE (reference sequence). CDR3 bases: TGTGCCAGCAGCCAACCGGGACTAGCGCCGGGCGAGCAGTACTTC. This translates into CASSQPGLAPGEQYF.